The 26 T cell receptor beta chains given below trace back to one sample, sequenced in a study of blood T cells in healthy people across ages. A sample-barcoded 5' primer and a J-beta primer mix were used in a second PCR of roughly 6 to 11 cycles. Using its own MiXCR run on the 5' RACE reads, TCRdb lists one record per CDR3 protein. The repertoire holds 660,000 or so distinct CDR3 sequences, with under 70% as singletons. Input material: blood. Every receptor here comes from a man between 60 and 75 years old in good health.

CDR3 bases: TGTGCCAGCAGAAGTACAGGGAGCGGAGAGCAGTTCTTC. Amino acids: CASRSTGSGEQFF. This chain links TRBV28 with TRBJ2-1; the D gene is possibly TRBD1 (6 bases). This CDR3 comprises 13 residues. V was trimmed by 6 bases and J by 10 bases, leaving 16 bases between them. Germline CDR1 MDHEN, CDR2 SYDVKM.

The table lists this clonotype with a count of one. The V gene is TRBV9, the J gene TRBJ2-3; 7 bases fit TRBD2. The V gene's germline CDR1 is SGDLS and CDR2 YYNGEE. After removal of 0 bases from V and 2 bases from J, the junction contained 3 bases not matched to a gene. This CDR3 is 15 amino acids long. The CDR3: CASSVGAGVTDTQYF. CDR3 in DNA: TGTGCCAGCAGCGTAGGCGCGGGGGTCACAGATACGCAGTATTTT.

The J gene is TRBJ2-1, the V gene TRBV12-3 or TRBV12-4; D not certain. V lost 3 bases, J lost 7 bases, and 7 bases lay in between. This CDR3 spans 12 amino acids. CDR3 DNA: TGTGCCAGCAGTTTTGGTTCGAATGAGCAGTTCTTC. Protein product: CASSFGSNEQFF.

V is TRBV6-2 or TRBV6-3 and J is TRBJ2-1; D unclear. CDR1 is MNHEY, CDR2 SVGEGT, per germline. V was shortened by 0 bases and J by 2 bases, with 11 bases between the two germline ends. The CDR3 loop spans 16 amino acids. CDR3 nucleotide sequence: TGTGCCAGCAGTTACTCCACAGTGGCCCCCTACAATGAGCAGTTCTTC. It specifies CASSYSTVAPYNEQFF.

This clonotype turned up a few times. This rearrangement joins TRBV25-1 to TRBJ2-7; 7 bases are shared with TRBD1. V lost 3 bases to trimming and J lost 7 bases; unmatched junction nucleotides: 9. Looked up from germline, CDR1 is MGHDK and CDR2 is SYGVNS. CDR3 length: 14 residues. This chain's CDR3 is CASSEGTVLGEQYF. The CDR3 DNA reads TGTGCCAGCAGTGAGGGGACAGTCCTAGGAGAGCAGTACTTC.

The CDR3 nucleotides read TGTGCCAGCAGACCAAGACCTCAAGGCACAGATACGCAGTATTTT. It specifies CASRPRPQGTDTQYF. The gene calls are TRBV7-9 and TRBJ2-3; no reliable D call. CDR1 and CDR2 (germline): SEHNR, FQNEAQ (reference sequence). Trimming pared 6 bases from V and 1 base from J, leaving 14 bases between. The CDR3 has 15 amino acids.

The chain couples TRBV6-6 to TRBJ1-6, with D hard to call. This CDR3 contains 14 residues. Germline lookup yields CDR1 MNHNY and CDR2 SVGAGI (reference sequence). V lost 2 bases, J lost 9 bases, and 11 bases lay in between. CDR3: CASSYDARGSPLHF. The CDR3 DNA sequence: TGTGCCAGCAGTTACGACGCCAGAGGTTCACCCCTCCACTTT.

The chain couples TRBV5-1 to TRBJ2-7, with D perhaps being TRBD1 or TRBD2 (5 bases each). CDR1 is SGHRS, CDR2 YFSETQ, per germline. V was clipped by 0 bases and J by 7 bases, with 11 bases between them. The CDR3 totals 13 residues. CDR3 DNA sequence: TGCGCCAGCAGCTTGGTTGGGACGGGGGAGCAGTACTTC. It translates to CASSLVGTGEQYF.

The gene calls are TRBV10-3 and TRBJ2-1; TRBD2 agrees at 15 bases. Germline V gives CDR1 ENHRY, CDR2 SYGVKD. This CDR3 has 16 residues. V trimming: 5 bases; J trimming: 7 bases; junction bases outside the gene matches: 6. The CDR3 loop reads CAISWTSGGAGNEQFF. The DNA for the CDR3 is TGTGCCATCAGTTGGACTAGCGGGGGGGCGGGTAATGAGCAGTTCTTC.

This chain uses TRBV7-6 with TRBJ2-3; unclear D gene. Germline CDR1 SGHVS, CDR2 FNYEAQ. V shed 5 bases and J shed 2 bases, with 8 bases lying between them. The CDR3 spans 13 residues. CDR3 nucleotide sequence: TGTGCCAGCAGCGCGTTTTACACAGATACGCAGTATTTT. Translated: CASSAFYTDTQYF.

This clonotype occurred a few times. CDR3 amino acids: CASSLEQHQPQHF. DNA for the CDR3: TGTGCCAGCAGCTTAGAACAGCATCAGCCCCAGCATTTT. The V gene is TRBV7-2, the J gene TRBJ1-5; D is ambiguous. The CDR3 runs to 13 residues. Germline lookup yields CDR1 SGHTA and CDR2 FQGNSA. Trimming left V 1 base short and J 5 bases short, with 6 bases between.

The V and J genes are TRBV20-1 and TRBJ1-5; D might be TRBD1 (6 bases). The germline CDR1 and CDR2 sequences are DFQATT and SNEGSKA (reference sequence). The V and J ends lost 4 bases and 2 bases respectively, with 15 bases between them. The CDR3 contains 15 residues. DNA of the CDR3: TGCAGTGCTATGTCCGGGGGCGCGGGCAATCAGCCCCAGCATTTT. It is translated as CSAMSGGAGNQPQHF.

J is TRBJ1-2 and V is TRBV20-1; D remains ambiguous. CDR1 DFQATT and CDR2 SNEGSKA come from the germline V gene (reference sequence). V was shortened by 3 bases and J by 4 bases, with 6 bases between the two germline ends. The CDR3 spans 11 residues. The CDR3 DNA sequence: TGCAGTGCTAGTGACATCTATGGCTACACCTTC. It yields the protein CSASDIYGYTF.

The chain uses TRBV14 and TRBJ2-3, with D possibly TRBD2 on 5 matching bases. The CDR3 length is 17 residues. The V end lost 3 bases, the J end lost 0 bases, and 16 bases lay between the germline ends. The V gene's germline CDR1 is SGHDN and CDR2 FVKESK. In DNA, the CDR3 is TGTGCCAGCAGCCACCTTCGACTACGCTCTAGCACAGATACGCAGTATTTT. It codes for CASSHLRLRSSTDTQYF.

This sequence joins TRBV9 and TRBJ2-1; D is possibly TRBD1 or TRBD2 (5 bases each). Germline CDR1 is SGDLS and CDR2 is YYNGEE. Trimming left V 5 bases short and J 10 bases short, with 19 bases between. CDR3 length: 14 amino acids. CDR3 in DNA: TGTGCCAGCAGACGGGACCACGAAGCTGGCGAGCAGTTCTTC. It encodes CASRRDHEAGEQFF. Full variable domain (outside the CDR3, taken from reference TRBV9 and TRBJ2-1): DSGVTQTPKHLITATGQRVTLRCSPRSGDLSVYWYQQSLDQGLQFLIQYYNGEERAKGNILERFSAQQFPDLHSELNLSSLELGDSALYFCASRRDHEAGEQFFGPGTRLTVL.

The gene calls are TRBV27 and TRBJ1-2; weak D call: TRBD1 (5 bases). Germline values: CDR1 MNHEY, CDR2 SMNVEV (reference sequence). The CDR3 contains 15 residues. V shed 3 bases and J shed 0 bases, with 11 bases lying between them. The CDR3: CASSFNGHPNYGYTF. The CDR3 bases are TGTGCCAGCAGTTTTAACGGACACCCTAACTATGGCTACACCTTC.

This rearrangement joins TRBV27 to TRBJ2-2, with 8 bases matching TRBD2. The V gene end was trimmed by 4 bases and the J gene end by 5 bases; junction bases not matched to a gene: 12. The CDR3 runs 17 residues. CDR1 and CDR2 from the germline V gene are MNHEY and SMNVEV (reference sequence). CDR3 DNA sequence: TGTGCCAGCAGTTCTCTAGTAGGCGGGGGGTGGACCGGGGAGCTGTTTTTT. This encodes CASSSLVGGGWTGELFF.

J is TRBJ2-4 and V is TRBV5-1, with 11 bases identical to TRBD1. Gene TRBJ2-7 matches the end of the DNA better, so the J call may be wrong. The CDR3 sequence is 14 residues long. Germline CDR1 reads SGHRS; CDR2 reads YFSETQ. The CDR3 spells CASSVRTGGNEQYF. The CDR3 DNA sequence: TGCGCCAGCAGCGTGCGGACAGGGGGCAACGAGCAGTACTTC.

This clonotype turned up a few times. The CDR3 protein is CSASSLAGAQETQYF. CDR3 bases: TGCAGTGCTAGCTCATTAGCGGGGGCTCAAGAGACCCAGTACTTC. The gene calls are TRBV20-1 and TRBJ2-5; 9 bases map to TRBD2. CDR1 DFQATT and CDR2 SNEGSKA come from the germline V gene (reference sequence). The CDR3 is 15 amino acids. The trim removed 3 bases at V and 2 bases at J, leaving 7 bases unmatched.

V and J are TRBV9 and TRBJ1-2, with D hard to call. The V end was cut by 0 bases, the J end by 3 bases, with 12 bases between. The CDR3 totals 15 residues. Germline V lookup: CDR1 SGDLS, CDR2 YYNGEE. CDR3 DNA: TGTGCCAGCAGCGTAGGGGGAGGGATTGACTATGGCTACACCTTC. Protein: CASSVGGGIDYGYTF.

The rearrangement uses TRBV20-1 and TRBJ1-2; 12 bases line up with TRBD1. After removal of 5 bases from V and 6 bases from J, the junction contained 4 bases not matched to a gene. This CDR3 has 13 amino acids. CDR1 DFQATT and CDR2 SNEGSKA come from the germline V gene (reference sequence). The CDR3 nucleotides are TGCAGTGCTCCCGGGACAGGGGGCCATGGCTACACCTTC. This sequence encodes CSAPGTGGHGYTF.

This sequence joins TRBV6-2 or TRBV6-3 and TRBJ2-1; TRBD2 matches at 10 bases. This CDR3 contains 16 residues. CDR1 and CDR2 (germline): MNHEY, SVGEGT. Losses at the gene ends were 6 bases for V and 2 bases for J; bases not matched to a gene: 7. CDR3 DNA: TGTGCCAGCAGCCGCGGACTAGCGGCTCCCTACAATGAGCAGTTCTTC. This sequence encodes CASSRGLAAPYNEQFF.

The V and J genes are TRBV3-1 and TRBJ2-4; D gene ambiguous. TRBJ2-7 matches the DNA end more closely, so the J call is doubtful. The CDR3 spans 15 residues. CDR1 is LGHDT, CDR2 YNNKEL, per germline (reference sequence). This CDR3 reads CASSQDRQVFNEQYF. As DNA, the CDR3 is TGTGCCAGCAGCCAAGATAGGCAGGTATTCAACGAGCAGTACTTC.

This clonotype was detected once. V gene TRBV10-1 combines with J gene TRBJ1-1; D is unclear. V was trimmed by 8 bases and J by 3 bases, leaving 10 bases between them. The CDR3 spans 12 residues. Germline assignment: CDR1 WNHNN and CDR2 SYGVQD (reference sequence). The CDR3 sequence: CASGQVYTEAFF. The DNA for the CDR3 is TGCGCCAGCGGCCAGGTATACACTGAAGCTTTCTTT.

The chain combines TRBV4-3 with TRBJ2-3; tentative D call: TRBD2 (6 bases). Germline V gives CDR1 LGHNA, CDR2 YSLEER. The CDR3 loop spans 18 amino acids. Trimming shortened V by 1 base and J by 0 bases, and 17 bases separated the two germline ends. CDR3 coding DNA: TGCGCCAGCAGCCAAGTGGCCGGGGGAAGAAGTAGCACAGATACGCAGTATTTT. Translation: CASSQVAGGRSSTDTQYF.

V and J are TRBV20-1 and TRBJ2-2, with D unclear. V shed 2 bases and J shed 7 bases, with 8 bases lying between them. Germline V gene sequence: CDR1 DFQATT, CDR2 SNEGSKA (reference sequence). The CDR3 consists of 12 residues. The chain's CDR3 is CSARIGSGELFF. The DNA for the CDR3 is TGCAGTGCTAGAATCGGAAGCGGGGAGCTGTTTTTT.